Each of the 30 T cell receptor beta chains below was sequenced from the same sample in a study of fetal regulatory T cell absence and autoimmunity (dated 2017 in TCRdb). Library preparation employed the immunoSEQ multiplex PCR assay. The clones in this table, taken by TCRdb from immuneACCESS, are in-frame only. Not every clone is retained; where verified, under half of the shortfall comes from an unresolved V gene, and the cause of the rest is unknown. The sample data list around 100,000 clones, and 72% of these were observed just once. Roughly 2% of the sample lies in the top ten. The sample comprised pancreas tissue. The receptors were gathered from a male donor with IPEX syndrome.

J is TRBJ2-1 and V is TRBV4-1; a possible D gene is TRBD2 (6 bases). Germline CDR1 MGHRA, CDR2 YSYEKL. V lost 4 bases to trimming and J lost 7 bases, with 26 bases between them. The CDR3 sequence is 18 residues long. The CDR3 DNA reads TGCGCCAGCAGCCCCTCCCGGACTAAGCCCGCCCCTCGGAATGAGCAGTTCTTC. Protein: CASSPSRTKPAPRNEQFF.

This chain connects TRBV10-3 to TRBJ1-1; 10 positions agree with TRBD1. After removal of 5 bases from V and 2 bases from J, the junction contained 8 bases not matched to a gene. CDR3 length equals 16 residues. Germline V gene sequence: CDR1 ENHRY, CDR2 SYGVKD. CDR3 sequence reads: CAISTRTGGLNTEAFF. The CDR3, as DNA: TGTGCCATCAGTACCCGGACAGGGGGTTTAAACACTGAAGCTTTCTTT.

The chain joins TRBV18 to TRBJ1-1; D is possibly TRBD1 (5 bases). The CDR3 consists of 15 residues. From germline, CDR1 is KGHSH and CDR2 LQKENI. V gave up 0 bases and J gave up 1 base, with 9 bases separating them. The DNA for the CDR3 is TGTGCCAGCTCACCACCGATCGGGGCGAACACTGAAGCTTTCTTT. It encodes CASSPPIGANTEAFF.

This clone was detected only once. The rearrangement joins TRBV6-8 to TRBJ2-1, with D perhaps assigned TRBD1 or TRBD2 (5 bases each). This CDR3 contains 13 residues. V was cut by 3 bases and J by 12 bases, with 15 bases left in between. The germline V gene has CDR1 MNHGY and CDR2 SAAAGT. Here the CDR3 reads CASSYVGGRVQFF. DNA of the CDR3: TGTGCCAGCAGTTATGTTGGGGGTCGGGTGCAGTTCTTC.

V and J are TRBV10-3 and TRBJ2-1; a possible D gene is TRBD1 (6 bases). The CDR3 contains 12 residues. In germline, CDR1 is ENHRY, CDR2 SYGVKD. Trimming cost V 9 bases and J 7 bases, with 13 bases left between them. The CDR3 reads CAMSLTGNEQFF. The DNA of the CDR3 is TGTGCCATGAGTCTCACAGGGAATGAGCAGTTCTTC.

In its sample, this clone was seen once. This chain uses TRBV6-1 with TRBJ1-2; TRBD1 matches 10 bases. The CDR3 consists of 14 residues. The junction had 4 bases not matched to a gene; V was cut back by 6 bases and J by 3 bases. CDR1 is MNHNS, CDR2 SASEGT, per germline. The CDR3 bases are TGTGCCAGCAGAAGGACAGGGGGGGACTATGGCTACACCTTC. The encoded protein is CASRRTGGDYGYTF.

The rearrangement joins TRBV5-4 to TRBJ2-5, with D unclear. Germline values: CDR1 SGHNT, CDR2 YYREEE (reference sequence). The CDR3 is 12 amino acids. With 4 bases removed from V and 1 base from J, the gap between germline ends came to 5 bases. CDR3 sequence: CASSRAQETQYF. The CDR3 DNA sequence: TGTGCCAGCAGCCGCGCCCAAGAGACCCAGTACTTC. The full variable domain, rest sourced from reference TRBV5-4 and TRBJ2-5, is ETGVTQSPTHLIKTRGQQVTLRCSSQSGHNTVSWYQQALGQGPQFIFQYYREEENGRGNFPPRFSGLQFPNYSSELNVNALELDDSALYLCASSRAQETQYFGPGTRLLVL.

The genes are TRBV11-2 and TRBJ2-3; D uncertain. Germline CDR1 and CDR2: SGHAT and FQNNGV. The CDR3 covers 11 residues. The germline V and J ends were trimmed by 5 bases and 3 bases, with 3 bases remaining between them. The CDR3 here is CASSTTDTQYF. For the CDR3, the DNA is TGTGCCAGCAGCACGACAGATACGCAGTATTTT. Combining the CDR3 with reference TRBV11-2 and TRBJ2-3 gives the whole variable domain EAGVAQSPRYKIIEKRQSVAFWCNPISGHATLYWYQQILGQGPKLLIQFQNNGVVDDSQLPKDRFSAERLKGVDSTLKIQPAKLEDSAVYLCASSTTDTQYFGPGTRLTVL.

The CDR3 is CASSLAAGVSEQFF. CDR3 bases: TGTGCCAGCAGCTTGGCAGCGGGAGTAAGTGAGCAGTTCTTC. The chain has TRBV5-4 and TRBJ2-1, with 8 bases fitting TRBD2. The V segment lost 0 bases and the J segment 9 bases; nucleotides outside the gene matches: 5. The CDR3 contains 14 residues. Germline assignment: CDR1 SGHNT and CDR2 YYREEE (reference sequence).

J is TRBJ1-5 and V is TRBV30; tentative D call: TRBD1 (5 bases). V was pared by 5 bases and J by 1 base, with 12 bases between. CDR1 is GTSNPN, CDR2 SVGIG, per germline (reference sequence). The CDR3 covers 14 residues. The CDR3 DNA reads TGTGCCTGGGGCCGGGAGGGGAGCAATCAGCCCCAGCATTTT. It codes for CAWGREGSNQPQHF.

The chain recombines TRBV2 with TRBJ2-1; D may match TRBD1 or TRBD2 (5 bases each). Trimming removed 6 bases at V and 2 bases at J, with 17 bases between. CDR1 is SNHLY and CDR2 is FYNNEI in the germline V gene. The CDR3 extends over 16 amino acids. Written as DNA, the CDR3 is TGTGCCAGCAGGATGACCGGGACCCTTCCCTACAATGAGCAGTTCTTC. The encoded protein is CASRMTGTLPYNEQFF. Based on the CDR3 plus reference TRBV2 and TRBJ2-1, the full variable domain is EPEVTQTPSHQVTQMGQEVILRCVPISNHLYFYWYRQILGQKVEFLVSFYNNEISEKSEIFDDQFSVERPDGSNFTLKIRSTKLEDSAMYFCASRMTGTLPYNEQFFGPGTRLTVL.

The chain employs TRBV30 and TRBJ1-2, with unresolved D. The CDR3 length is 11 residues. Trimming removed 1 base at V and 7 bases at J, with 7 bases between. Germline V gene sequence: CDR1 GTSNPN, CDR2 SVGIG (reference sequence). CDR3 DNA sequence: TGTGCCTGGAGTGGAGGTGCTGGCTACACCTTC. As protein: CAWSGGAGYTF.

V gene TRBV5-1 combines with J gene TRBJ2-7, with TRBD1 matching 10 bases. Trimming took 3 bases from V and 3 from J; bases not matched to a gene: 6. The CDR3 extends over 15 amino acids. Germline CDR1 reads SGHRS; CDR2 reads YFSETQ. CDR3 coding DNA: TGCGCCAGCAGCTGGGGGGACAGGGGAGGCTACGAGCAGTACTTC. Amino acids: CASSWGDRGGYEQYF.

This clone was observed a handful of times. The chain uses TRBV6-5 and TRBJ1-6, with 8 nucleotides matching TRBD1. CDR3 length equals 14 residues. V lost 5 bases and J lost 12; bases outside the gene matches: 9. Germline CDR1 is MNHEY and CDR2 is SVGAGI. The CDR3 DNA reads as TGTGCCAGCAGTCAAGAATTACAGGGGGTACCCCTCCACTTT. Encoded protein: CASSQELQGVPLHF.

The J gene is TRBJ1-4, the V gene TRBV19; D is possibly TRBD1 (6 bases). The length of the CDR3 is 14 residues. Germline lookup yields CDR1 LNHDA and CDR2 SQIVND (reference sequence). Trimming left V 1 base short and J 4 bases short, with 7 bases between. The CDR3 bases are TGTGCCAGTAGTATAGGGGGACATAATGAAAAACTGTTTTTT. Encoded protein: CASSIGGHNEKLFF.

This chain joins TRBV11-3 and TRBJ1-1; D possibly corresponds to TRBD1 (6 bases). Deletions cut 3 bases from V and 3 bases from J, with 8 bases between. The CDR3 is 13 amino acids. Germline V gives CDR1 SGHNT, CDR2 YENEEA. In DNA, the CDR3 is TGTGCCAGCAGCTTGAGGGGGGACACTGAAGCTTTCTTT. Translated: CASSLRGDTEAFF.

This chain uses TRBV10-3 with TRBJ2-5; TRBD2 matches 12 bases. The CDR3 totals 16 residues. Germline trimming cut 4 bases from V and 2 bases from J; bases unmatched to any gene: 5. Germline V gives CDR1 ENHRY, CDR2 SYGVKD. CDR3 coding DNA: TGTGCCATCAGTGCCCTAGCGGGGGGGCCGCAAGAGACCCAGTACTTC. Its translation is CAISALAGGPQETQYF.

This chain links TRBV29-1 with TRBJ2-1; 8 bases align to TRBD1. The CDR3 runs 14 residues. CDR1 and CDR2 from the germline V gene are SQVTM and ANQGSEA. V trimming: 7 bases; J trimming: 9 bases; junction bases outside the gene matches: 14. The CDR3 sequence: CSAAGTSTGGEQFF. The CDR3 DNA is TGCAGCGCCGCCGGGACATCCACAGGGGGTGAGCAGTTCTTC.

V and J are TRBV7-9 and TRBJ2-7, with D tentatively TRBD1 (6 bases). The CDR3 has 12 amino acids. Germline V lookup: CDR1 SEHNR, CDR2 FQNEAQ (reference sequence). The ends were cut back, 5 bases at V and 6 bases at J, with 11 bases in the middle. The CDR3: CASSRTGFEQYF. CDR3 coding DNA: TGTGCCAGCAGCCGAACAGGGTTCGAGCAGTACTTC. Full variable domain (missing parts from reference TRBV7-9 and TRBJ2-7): DTGVSQNPRHKITKRGQNVTFRCDPISEHNRLYWYRQTLGQGPEFLTYFQNEAQLEKSRLLSDRFSAERPKGSFSTLEIQRTEQGDSAMYLCASSRTGFEQYFGPGTRLTVT.

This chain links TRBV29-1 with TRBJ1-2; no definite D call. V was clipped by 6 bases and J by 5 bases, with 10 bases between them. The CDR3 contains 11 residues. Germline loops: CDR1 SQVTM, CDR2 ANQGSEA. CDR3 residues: CSVFSEYGYTF. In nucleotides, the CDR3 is TGCAGCGTATTTTCCGAGTATGGCTACACCTTC.

CDR3 sequence reads: CAWETGTATYEQYF. The CDR3 DNA is TGTGCCTGGGAGACCGGGACAGCCACCTACGAGCAGTACTTC. This chain links TRBV30 with TRBJ2-7, with 7 bases fitting TRBD1. V gave up 5 bases and J gave up 2 bases; unmatched junction bases: 9. The CDR3 loop spans 14 amino acids. The V gene's germline CDR1 is GTSNPN and CDR2 SVGIG (reference sequence).

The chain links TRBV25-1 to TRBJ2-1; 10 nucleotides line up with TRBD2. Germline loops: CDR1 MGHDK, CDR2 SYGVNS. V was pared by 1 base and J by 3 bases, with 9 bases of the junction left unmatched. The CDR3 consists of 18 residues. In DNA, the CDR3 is TGTGCCAGCAGTGAATCCATTTTAGCGGGAGGTTACTACAATGAGCAGTTCTTC. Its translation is CASSESILAGGYYNEQFF.

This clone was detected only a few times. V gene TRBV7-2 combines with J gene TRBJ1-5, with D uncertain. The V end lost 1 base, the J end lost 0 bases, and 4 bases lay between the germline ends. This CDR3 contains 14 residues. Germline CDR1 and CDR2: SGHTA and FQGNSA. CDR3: CASSLGYSNQPQHF. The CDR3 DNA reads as TGTGCCAGCAGCTTAGGGTATAGCAATCAGCCCCAGCATTTT.

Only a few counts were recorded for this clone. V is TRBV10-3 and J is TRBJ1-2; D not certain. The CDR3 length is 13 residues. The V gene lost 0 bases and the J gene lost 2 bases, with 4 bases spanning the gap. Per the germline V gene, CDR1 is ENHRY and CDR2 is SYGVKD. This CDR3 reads CAISESTNYGYTF. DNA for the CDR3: TGTGCCATCAGTGAGTCTACAAACTATGGCTACACCTTC.

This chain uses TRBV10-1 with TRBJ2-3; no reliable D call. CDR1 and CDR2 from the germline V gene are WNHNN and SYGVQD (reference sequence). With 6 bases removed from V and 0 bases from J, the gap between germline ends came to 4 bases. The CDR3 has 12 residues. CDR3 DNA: TGCGCCAGCAGGACTAGCACAGATACGCAGTATTTT. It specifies CASRTSTDTQYF.

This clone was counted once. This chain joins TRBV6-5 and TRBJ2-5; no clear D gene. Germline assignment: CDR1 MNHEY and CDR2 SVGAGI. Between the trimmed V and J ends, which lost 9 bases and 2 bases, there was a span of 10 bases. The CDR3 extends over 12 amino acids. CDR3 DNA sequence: TGTGCCAGTGGGCCCTCACAAGAGACCCAGTACTTC. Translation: CASGPSQETQYF.

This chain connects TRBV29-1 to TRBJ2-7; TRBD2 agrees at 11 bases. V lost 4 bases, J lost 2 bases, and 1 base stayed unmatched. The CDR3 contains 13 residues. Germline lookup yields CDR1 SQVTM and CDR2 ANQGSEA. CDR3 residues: CSVGSGRAYEQYF. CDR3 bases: TGCAGCGTTGGTAGCGGGAGGGCCTACGAGCAGTACTTC.

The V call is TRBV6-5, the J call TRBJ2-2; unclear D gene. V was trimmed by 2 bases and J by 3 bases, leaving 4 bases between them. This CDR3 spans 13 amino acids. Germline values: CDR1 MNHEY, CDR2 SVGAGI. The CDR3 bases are TGTGCCAGCAGTTACAGGGACACCGGGGAGCTGTTTTTT. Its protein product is CASSYRDTGELFF.

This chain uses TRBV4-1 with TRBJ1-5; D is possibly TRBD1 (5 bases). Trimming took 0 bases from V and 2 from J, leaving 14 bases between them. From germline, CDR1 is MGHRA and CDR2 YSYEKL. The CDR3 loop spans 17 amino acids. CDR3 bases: TGCGCCAGCAGCCAAGATGGCGGGGCTAGGGGCAATCAGCCCCAGCATTTT. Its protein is CASSQDGGARGNQPQHF.

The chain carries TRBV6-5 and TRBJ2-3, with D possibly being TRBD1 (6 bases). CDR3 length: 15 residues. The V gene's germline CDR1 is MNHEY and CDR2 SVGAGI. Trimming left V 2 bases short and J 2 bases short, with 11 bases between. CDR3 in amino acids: CASSYGRQVTDTQYF. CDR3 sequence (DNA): TGTGCCAGCAGTTACGGGAGACAGGTCACAGATACGCAGTATTTT.